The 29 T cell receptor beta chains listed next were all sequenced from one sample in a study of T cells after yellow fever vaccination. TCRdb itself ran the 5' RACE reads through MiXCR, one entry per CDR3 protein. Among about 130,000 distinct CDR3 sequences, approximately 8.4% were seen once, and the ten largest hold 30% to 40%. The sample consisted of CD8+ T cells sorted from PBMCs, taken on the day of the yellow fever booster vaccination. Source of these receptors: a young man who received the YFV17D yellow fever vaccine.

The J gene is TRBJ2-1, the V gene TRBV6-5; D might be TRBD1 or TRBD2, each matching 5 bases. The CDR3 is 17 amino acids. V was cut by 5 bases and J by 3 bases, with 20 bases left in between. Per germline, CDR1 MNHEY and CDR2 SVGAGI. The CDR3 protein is CASSSPGPSPLYNEQFF. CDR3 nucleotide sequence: TGTGCCAGCAGTAGCCCGGGACCCAGTCCCCTCTACAATGAGCAGTTCTTC.

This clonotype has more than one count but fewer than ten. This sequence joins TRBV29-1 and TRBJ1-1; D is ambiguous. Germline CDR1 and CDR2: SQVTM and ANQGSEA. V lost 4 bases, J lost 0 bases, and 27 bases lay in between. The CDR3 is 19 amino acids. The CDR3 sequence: CSVGGVYGRLGNMNTEAFF. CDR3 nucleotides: TGCAGCGTTGGCGGAGTATACGGCAGGTTGGGCAACATGAACACTGAAGCTTTCTTT.

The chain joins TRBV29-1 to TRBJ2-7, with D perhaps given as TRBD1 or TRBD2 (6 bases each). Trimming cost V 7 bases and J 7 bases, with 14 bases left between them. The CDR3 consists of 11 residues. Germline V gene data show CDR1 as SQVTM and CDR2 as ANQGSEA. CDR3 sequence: CSAVGGQEQYF. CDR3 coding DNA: TGCAGCGCCGTTGGGGGGCAAGAGCAGTACTTC.

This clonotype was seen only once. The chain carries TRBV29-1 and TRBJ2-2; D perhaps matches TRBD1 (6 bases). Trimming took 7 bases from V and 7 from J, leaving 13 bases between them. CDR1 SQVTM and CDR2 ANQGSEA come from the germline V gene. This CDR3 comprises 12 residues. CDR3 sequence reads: CSAKQGVGELFF. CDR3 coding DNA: TGCAGCGCCAAACAGGGAGTCGGGGAGCTGTTTTTT.

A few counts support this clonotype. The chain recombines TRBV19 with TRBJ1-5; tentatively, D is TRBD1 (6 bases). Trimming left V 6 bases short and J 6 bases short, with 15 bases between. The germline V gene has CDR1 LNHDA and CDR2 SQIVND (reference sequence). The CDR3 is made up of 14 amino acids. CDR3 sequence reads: CASSYRAEGQPQHF. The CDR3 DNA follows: TGTGCCAGTAGCTACAGGGCAGAGGGTCAGCCCCAGCATTTT.

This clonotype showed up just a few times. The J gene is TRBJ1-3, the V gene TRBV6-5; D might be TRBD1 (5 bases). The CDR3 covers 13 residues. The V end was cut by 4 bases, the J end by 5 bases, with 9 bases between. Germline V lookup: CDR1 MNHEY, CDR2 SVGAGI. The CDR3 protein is CASSSGNRNTIYF. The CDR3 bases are TGTGCCAGCAGTTCAGGGAACCGAAACACCATATATTTT.

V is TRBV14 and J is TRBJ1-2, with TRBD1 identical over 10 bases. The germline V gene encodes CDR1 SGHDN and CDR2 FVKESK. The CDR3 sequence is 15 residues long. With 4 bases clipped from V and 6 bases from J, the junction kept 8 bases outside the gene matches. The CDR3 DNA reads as TGTGCCAGCAGCCGCTCTGGGACAGGGGTTGATGGCTACACCTTC. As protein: CASSRSGTGVDGYTF.

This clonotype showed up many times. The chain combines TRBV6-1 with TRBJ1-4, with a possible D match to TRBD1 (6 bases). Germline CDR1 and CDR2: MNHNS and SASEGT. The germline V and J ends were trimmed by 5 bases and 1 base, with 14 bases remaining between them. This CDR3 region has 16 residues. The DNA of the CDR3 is TGTGCCAGCAGTCGCGAGACAGGAGGAACTAATGAAAAACTGTTTTTT. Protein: CASSRETGGTNEKLFF.

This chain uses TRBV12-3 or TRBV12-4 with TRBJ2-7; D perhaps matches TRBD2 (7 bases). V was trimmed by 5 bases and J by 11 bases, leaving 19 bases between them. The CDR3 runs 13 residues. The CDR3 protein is CASSPGGFGGKYV. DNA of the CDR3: TGTGCCAGCAGTCCGGGGGGCTTCGGTGGGAAGTACGTC.

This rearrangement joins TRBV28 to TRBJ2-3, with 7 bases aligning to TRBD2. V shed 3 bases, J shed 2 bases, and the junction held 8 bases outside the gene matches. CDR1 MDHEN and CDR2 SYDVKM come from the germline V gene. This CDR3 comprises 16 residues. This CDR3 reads CASSFLPSGDTDTQYF. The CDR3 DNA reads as TGTGCCAGCAGTTTTCTCCCCAGCGGGGACACAGATACGCAGTATTTT.

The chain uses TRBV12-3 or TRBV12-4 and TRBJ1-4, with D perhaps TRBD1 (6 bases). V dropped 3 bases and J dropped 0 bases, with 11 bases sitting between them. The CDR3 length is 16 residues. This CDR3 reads CASSLGHLATNEKLFF. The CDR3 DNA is TGTGCCAGCAGTTTGGGACACCTTGCAACTAATGAAAAACTGTTTTTT.

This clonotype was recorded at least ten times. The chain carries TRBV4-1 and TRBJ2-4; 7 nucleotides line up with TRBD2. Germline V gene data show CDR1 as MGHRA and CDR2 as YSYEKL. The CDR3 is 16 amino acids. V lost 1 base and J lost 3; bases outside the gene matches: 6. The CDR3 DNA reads TGCGCCAGCAGCCAAGTAAGCGGGGCTGTCAAAAACATTCAGTACTTC. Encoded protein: CASSQVSGAVKNIQYF.

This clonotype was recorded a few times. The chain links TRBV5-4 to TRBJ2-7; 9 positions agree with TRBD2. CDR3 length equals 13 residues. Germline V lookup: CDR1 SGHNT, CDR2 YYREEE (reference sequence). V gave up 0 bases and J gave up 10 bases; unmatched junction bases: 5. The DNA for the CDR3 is TGTGCCAGCAGCTTGGGTAGCGGGGGCGACCAGTACGTC. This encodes CASSLGSGGDQYV.

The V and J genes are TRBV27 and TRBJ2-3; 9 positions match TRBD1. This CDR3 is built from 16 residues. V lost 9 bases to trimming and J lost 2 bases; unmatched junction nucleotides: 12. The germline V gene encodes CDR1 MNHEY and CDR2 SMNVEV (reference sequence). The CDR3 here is CASASHGQGITDTQYF. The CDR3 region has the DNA TGTGCCAGTGCAAGCCACGGACAGGGGATCACAGATACGCAGTATTTT.

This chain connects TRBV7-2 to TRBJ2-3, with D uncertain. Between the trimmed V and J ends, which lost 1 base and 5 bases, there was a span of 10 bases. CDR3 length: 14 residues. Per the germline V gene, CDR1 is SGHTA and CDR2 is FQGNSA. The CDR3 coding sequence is TGTGCCAGCAGCTTAGATGGGGTATTAGATACGCAGTATTTT. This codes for CASSLDGVLDTQYF.

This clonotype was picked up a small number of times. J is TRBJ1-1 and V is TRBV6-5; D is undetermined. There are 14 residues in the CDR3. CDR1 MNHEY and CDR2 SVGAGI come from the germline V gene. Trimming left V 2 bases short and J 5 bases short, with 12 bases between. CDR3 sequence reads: CASSYRGLATEAFF. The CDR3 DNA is TGTGCCAGCAGTTACCGAGGGTTAGCTACTGAAGCTTTCTTT.

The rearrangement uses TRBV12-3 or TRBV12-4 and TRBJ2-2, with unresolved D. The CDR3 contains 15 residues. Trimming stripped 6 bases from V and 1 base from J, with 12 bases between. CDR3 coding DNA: TGTGCCAGCAGCCTCGTAATAGGGAACACCGGGGAGCTGTTTTTT. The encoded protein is CASSLVIGNTGELFF.

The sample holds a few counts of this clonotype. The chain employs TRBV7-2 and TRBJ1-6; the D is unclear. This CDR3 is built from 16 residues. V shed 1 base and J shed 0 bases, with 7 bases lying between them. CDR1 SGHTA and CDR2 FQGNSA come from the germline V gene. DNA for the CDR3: TGTGCCAGCAGCTTAGTCGGGAGCTCCTATAATTCACCCCTCCACTTT. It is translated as CASSLVGSSYNSPLHF. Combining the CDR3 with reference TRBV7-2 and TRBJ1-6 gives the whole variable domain GAGVSQSPSNKVTEKGKDVELRCDPISGHTALYWYRQSLGQGLEFLIYFQGNSAPDKSGLPSDRFSAERTGGSVSTLTIQRTQQEDSAVYLCASSLVGSSYNSPLHFGNGTRLTVT.

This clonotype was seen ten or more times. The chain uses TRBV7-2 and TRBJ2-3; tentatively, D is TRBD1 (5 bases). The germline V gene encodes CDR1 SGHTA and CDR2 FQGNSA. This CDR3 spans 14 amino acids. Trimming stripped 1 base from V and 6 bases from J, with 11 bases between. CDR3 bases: TGTGCCAGCAGCTTAGGGCAGGGAAGGGATACGCAGTATTTT. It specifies CASSLGQGRDTQYF. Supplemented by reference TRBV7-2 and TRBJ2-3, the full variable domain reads GAGVSQSPSNKVTEKGKDVELRCDPISGHTALYWYRQSLGQGLEFLIYFQGNSAPDKSGLPSDRFSAERTGGSVSTLTIQRTQQEDSAVYLCASSLGQGRDTQYFGPGTRLTVL.

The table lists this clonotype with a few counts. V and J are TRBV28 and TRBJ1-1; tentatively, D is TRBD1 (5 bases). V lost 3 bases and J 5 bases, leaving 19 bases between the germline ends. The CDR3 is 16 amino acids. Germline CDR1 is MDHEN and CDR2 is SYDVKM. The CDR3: CASSFAVGRGETEAFF. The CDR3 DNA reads TGTGCCAGCAGTTTCGCAGTTGGGAGGGGCGAGACTGAAGCTTTCTTT.

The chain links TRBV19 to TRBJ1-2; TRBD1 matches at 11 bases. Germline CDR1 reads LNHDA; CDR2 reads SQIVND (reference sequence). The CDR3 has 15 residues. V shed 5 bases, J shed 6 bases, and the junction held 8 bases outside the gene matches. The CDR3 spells CASSQMDRGPDGYTF. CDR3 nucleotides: TGTGCCAGTAGTCAAATGGACAGGGGGCCCGATGGCTACACCTTC.

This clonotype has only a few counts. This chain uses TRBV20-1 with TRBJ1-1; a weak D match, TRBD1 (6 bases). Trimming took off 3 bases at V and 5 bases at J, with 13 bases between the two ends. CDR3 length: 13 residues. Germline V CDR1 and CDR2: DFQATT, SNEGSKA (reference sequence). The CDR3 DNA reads TGCAGTGCTAGTACGGGGGGCGAAACTGAAGCTTTCTTT. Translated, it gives CSASTGGETEAFF.

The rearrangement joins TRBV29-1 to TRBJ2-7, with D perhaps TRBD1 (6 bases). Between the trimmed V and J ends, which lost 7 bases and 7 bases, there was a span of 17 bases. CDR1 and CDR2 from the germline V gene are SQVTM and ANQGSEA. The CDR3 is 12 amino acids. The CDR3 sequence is CSALTQGREQYV. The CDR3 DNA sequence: TGCAGCGCCTTGACACAGGGTAGAGAGCAGTACGTC.

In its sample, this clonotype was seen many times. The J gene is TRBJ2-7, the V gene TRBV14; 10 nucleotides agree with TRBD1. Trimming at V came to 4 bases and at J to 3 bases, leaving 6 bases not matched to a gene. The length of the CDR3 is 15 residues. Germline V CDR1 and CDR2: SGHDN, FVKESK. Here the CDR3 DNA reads TGTGCCAGCAGCCCCCGGGACAGGGGATTCTACGAGCAGTACGTC. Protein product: CASSPRDRGFYEQYV.

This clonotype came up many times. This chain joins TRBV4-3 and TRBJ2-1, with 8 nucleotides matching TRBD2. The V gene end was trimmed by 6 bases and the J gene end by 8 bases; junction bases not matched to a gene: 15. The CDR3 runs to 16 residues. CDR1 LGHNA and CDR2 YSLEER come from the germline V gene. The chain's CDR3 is CASRARVAGGWDEQFF. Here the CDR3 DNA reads TGCGCCAGCAGGGCGCGGGTTGCGGGGGGCTGGGATGAGCAGTTCTTC.

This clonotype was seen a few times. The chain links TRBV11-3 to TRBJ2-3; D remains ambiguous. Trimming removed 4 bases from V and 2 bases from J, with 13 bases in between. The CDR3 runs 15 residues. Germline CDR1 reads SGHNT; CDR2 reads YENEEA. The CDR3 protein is CASSSGLPNTDTQYF. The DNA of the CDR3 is TGTGCCAGCAGCTCGGGCCTCCCAAACACAGATACGCAGTATTTT.

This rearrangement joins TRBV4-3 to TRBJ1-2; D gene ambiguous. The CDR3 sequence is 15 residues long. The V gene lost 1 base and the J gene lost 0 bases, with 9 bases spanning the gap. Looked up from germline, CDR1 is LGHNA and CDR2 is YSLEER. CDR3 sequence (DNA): TGCGCCAGCAGCCAAGCAAAGGGATCTAACTATGGCTACACCTTC. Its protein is CASSQAKGSNYGYTF.

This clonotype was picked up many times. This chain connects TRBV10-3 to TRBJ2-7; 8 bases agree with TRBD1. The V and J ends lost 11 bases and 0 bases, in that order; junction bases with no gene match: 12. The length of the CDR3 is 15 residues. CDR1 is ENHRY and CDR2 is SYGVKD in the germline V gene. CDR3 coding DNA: TGTGCCTCCCGCAAGGGACAGGACGCCTCCTACGAGCAGTACTTC. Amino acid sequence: CASRKGQDASYEQYF.

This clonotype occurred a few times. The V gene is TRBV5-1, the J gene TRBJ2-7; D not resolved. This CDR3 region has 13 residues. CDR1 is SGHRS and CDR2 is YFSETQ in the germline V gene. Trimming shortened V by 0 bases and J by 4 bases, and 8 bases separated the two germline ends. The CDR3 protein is CASSLGFGYEQYV. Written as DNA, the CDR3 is TGCGCCAGCAGCTTGGGGTTCGGGTACGAGCAGTACGTC.